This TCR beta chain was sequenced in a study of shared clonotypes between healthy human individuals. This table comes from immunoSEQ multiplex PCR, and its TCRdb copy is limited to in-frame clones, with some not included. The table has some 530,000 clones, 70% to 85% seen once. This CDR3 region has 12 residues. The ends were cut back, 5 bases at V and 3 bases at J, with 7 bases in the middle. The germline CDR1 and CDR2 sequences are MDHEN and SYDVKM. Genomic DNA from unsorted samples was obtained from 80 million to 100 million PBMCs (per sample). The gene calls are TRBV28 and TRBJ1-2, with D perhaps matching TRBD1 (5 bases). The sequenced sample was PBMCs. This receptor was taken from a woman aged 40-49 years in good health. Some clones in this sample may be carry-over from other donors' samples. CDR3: CASSPGDYGYTF. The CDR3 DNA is TGTGCCAGCAGTCCGGGGGACTATGGCTACACCTTC.